What follows are 19 T cell receptor beta chains derived from one specimen sequenced in a study of T cells in localized non-small cell lung cancer. The table came from immunoSEQ multiplex PCR; TCRdb's copy has only in-frame clones and leaves some out. The data contain 1,500 to 2,500 clones, around a fifth of them singletons. Sequenced material: lung tumor tissue, taken before any cancer treatment. Receptors were obtained from a man aged 40-75 years with stage I lung adenocarcinoma.

The gene calls are TRBV6-8 and TRBJ2-7; 10 bases agree with TRBD1. This CDR3 is built from 15 residues. Germline CDR1 MNHGY, CDR2 SAAAGT. Trimming at V came to 5 bases and at J to 1 base, leaving 5 bases not matched to a gene. CDR3 in DNA: TGTGCCAGCAGTCGAGACAGGGGGCCTTCCTACGAGCAGTACTTC. Translation gives CASSRDRGPSYEQYF.

The table lists this clone with many counts. The sample carries other DNA sequences with the same CDR3. The V and J genes are TRBV11-3 and TRBJ1-1, with D possibly TRBD1 on 6 matching bases. Germline V lookup: CDR1 SGHNT, CDR2 YENEEA. The CDR3 is made up of 16 amino acids. V lost 4 bases to trimming and J lost 0 bases, with 15 bases between them. The CDR3 here is CASSSERGYMNTEAFF. CDR3 DNA sequence: TGTGCCAGCAGCTCTGAAAGGGGGTACATGAACACTGAAGCTTTCTTT.

The genes are TRBV15 and TRBJ1-3; a possible D gene is TRBD1 (5 bases). The germline gives CDR1 LNHNV, CDR2 YYDKDF (reference sequence). The length of the CDR3 is 14 residues. The V gene lost 0 bases and the J gene lost 7 bases, with 10 bases spanning the gap. The CDR3 region has the DNA TGTGCCACCAGCAGAGATCAGGGTGTTAACACCATATATTTT. Amino acids: CATSRDQGVNTIYF.

This clone is labeled medium-sized (0.01 to 0.1%). The same CDR3 also results from other DNA sequences found in this sample. The V gene is TRBV6-8, the J gene TRBJ2-7; D not certain. The length of the CDR3 is 15 residues. Germline loops: CDR1 MNHGY, CDR2 SAAAGT. Trimming cost V 0 bases and J 4 bases, with 13 bases left between them. CDR3 amino acids: CASSYSPGGVYEQYF. The DNA for the CDR3 is TGTGCCAGCAGTTACTCGCCAGGCGGAGTATACGAGCAGTACTTC.

This rearrangement joins TRBV11-3 to TRBJ2-4, with TRBD2 identical over 8 bases. The trim removed 3 bases at V and 2 bases at J, leaving 9 bases unmatched. Germline values: CDR1 SGHNT, CDR2 YENEEA. The CDR3 spans 17 residues. Written as DNA, the CDR3 is TGTGCCAGCAGCTTGGCCAGCGGGAGAAGTACCAAAAACATTCAGTACTTC. The encoded protein is CASSLASGRSTKNIQYF.

The chain carries TRBV11-3 and TRBJ2-7, with 10 bases aligning to TRBD2. The CDR3 contains 16 residues. The V gene's germline CDR1 is SGHNT and CDR2 YENEEA. The V and J ends lost 5 bases and 0 bases, in that order; junction bases with no gene match: 7. CDR3 coding DNA: TGTGCCAGCAGCATCAATAGCGGGAGGAGCTCCTACGAGCAGTACTTC. Translated, it gives CASSINSGRSSYEQYF.

By sample fraction, this clone is medium-sized. The chain has TRBV11-3 and TRBJ2-1, with TRBD1 identical over 7 bases. The V gene end was trimmed by 0 bases and the J gene end by 1 base; junction bases not matched to a gene: 0. Germline-derived CDR1 and CDR2 are SGHNT and YENEEA. The CDR3 has 15 residues. Written as DNA, the CDR3 is TGTGCCAGCAGCTTAGAACAGGGGTCCTACAATGAGCAGTTCTTC. As protein: CASSLEQGSYNEQFF.

This clone has only a few counts. The chain uses TRBV19 and TRBJ2-2, with D uncertain. Germline V gene sequence: CDR1 LNHDA, CDR2 SQIVND (reference sequence). The V and J ends lost 6 bases and 6 bases respectively, with 14 bases between them. This CDR3 is built from 14 residues. In DNA form, the CDR3 reads TGTGCCAGTAGCCAAACCAACCTTCCCGGGGAGCTGTTTTTT. Translating it yields CASSQTNLPGELFF.

Many counts were recorded for this clone. The chain joins TRBV11-3 to TRBJ1-2; the match to TRBD1 covers 11 bases. In germline, CDR1 is SGHNT, CDR2 YENEEA. Germline trimming cut 5 bases from V and 7 bases from J; bases unmatched to any gene: 12. The CDR3 has 16 amino acids. CDR3 residues: CASSPGQGAISTGYTF. For the CDR3, the DNA is TGTGCCAGCAGCCCCGGACAGGGGGCGATCTCTACTGGCTACACCTTC. The full variable domain, with the rest looked up from reference TRBV11-3 and TRBJ1-2, is EAGVVQSPRYKIIEKKQPVAFWCNPISGHNTLYWYLQNLGQGPELLIRYENEEAVDDSQLPKDRFSAERLKGVDSTLKIQPAELGDSAVYLCASSPGQGAISTGYTFGSGTRLTVV.

This chain uses TRBV19 with TRBJ2-7, with 7 bases fitting TRBD1. The CDR3 is 17 residues long. The germline V gene has CDR1 LNHDA and CDR2 SQIVND (reference sequence). The J segment lost 2 bases and the V segment lost 5 bases, leaving 15 bases of the junction unmatched. CDR3 nucleotide sequence: TGTGCCAGTAGTCGAGGTGAACTACAGGGGCCTCCCTACGAGCAGTACTTC. Amino acids: CASSRGELQGPPYEQYF. Combining the CDR3 with reference TRBV19 and TRBJ2-7 gives the whole variable domain DGGITQSPKYLFRKEGQNVTLSCEQNLNHDAMYWYRQDPGQGLRLIYYSQIVNDFQKGDIAEGYSVSREKKESFPLTVTSAQKNPTAFYLCASSRGELQGPPYEQYFGPGTRLTVT.

This clone is large. This chain uses TRBV19 with TRBJ2-1, with D tentatively TRBD1 (6 bases). Trimming removed 5 bases at V and 6 bases at J, with 8 bases between. There are 12 residues in the CDR3. Germline V gene lookup returns CDR1 LNHDA and CDR2 SQIVND (reference sequence). CDR3 residues: CASSLQGNEQFF. CDR3 DNA: TGTGCCAGTAGTTTACAGGGCAATGAGCAGTTCTTC.

This clone was picked up a small number of times. The chain joins TRBV30 to TRBJ1-5, with TRBD1 as a possible D gene (5 bases). CDR3 size: 13 residues. Between the trimmed V and J ends, which lost 2 bases and 1 base, there was a span of 6 bases. Germline CDR1 GTSNPN, CDR2 SVGIG (reference sequence). CDR3 protein: CAWSRGSNQPQHF. As DNA, the CDR3 is TGTGCCTGGAGTAGGGGAAGCAATCAGCCCCAGCATTTT.

This chain connects TRBV14 to TRBJ2-5; D unclear. Trimming took 0 bases from V and 5 from J, leaving 13 bases between them. CDR1 and CDR2 (germline): SGHDN, FVKESK. The CDR3 sequence is 15 residues long. DNA of the CDR3: TGTGCCAGCAGCCAAGATCGTTGGGCCAGGGAGACCCAGTACTTC. It specifies CASSQDRWARETQYF. Variable domain in full (rest from reference TRBV14 and TRBJ2-5): EAGVTQFPSHSVIEKGQTVTLRCDPISGHDNLYWYRRVMGKEIKFLLHFVKESKQDESGMPNNRFLAERTGGTYSTLKVQPAELEDSGVYFCASSQDRWARETQYFGPGTRLLVL.

V and J are TRBV5-1 and TRBJ1-1, with TRBD1 as a possible D gene (5 bases). Germline CDR1 SGHRS, CDR2 YFSETQ. The ends were cut back, 2 bases at V and 1 base at J, with 18 bases in the middle. The CDR3 length is 17 residues. CDR3 coding DNA: TGCGCCAGCAGCTTACTTAGGGGCAAATCGGGGAACACTGAAGCTTTCTTT. Encoded protein: CASSLLRGKSGNTEAFF.

This clone occurred a few times. V usage is TRBV6-8 and J usage is TRBJ2-1; 10 nucleotides line up with TRBD2. CDR1 and CDR2 from the germline V gene are MNHGY and SAAAGT. V trimming: 3 bases; J trimming: 0 bases; junction bases outside the gene matches: 5. The CDR3 extends over 17 amino acids. The CDR3 coding sequence is TGTGCCAGCAGTTATACCCCTAGCGGGGGCTCCTACAATGAGCAGTTCTTC. Protein product: CASSYTPSGGSYNEQFF.

This clone is medium-sized (0.01 to 0.1%) by share. This CDR3 reads CASSKTSGRANEQFF. The CDR3 bases are TGTGCCAGCAGCAAGACTAGCGGGAGGGCCAATGAGCAGTTCTTC. This chain connects TRBV11-3 to TRBJ2-1, with 14 bases fitting TRBD2. Germline assignment: CDR1 SGHNT and CDR2 YENEEA. The V segment lost 5 bases and the J segment 6 bases; nucleotides outside the gene matches: 3. This CDR3 is 15 amino acids long.

This clone was picked up a small number of times. This sequence joins TRBV6-8 and TRBJ2-1; D not certain. V was cut by 4 bases and J by 5 bases, with 9 bases left in between. Per the germline V gene, CDR1 is MNHGY and CDR2 is SAAAGT. The CDR3 extends over 13 amino acids. In DNA, the CDR3 is TGTGCCAGCAGTTTCTTGGGCGACAATGAGCAGTTCTTC. It specifies CASSFLGDNEQFF.

This clone occurred a few times. This rearrangement joins TRBV5-1 to TRBJ2-1, with 9 positions matching TRBD2. This CDR3 spans 16 amino acids. Germline V gives CDR1 SGHRS, CDR2 YFSETQ. Trimming cost V 0 bases and J 8 bases; bases outside gene matches: 9. CDR3 nucleotides: TGCGCCAGCAGCTTGGCCGGCGGGGGGGCCTCGCATGAGCAGTTCTTC. Protein product: CASSLAGGGASHEQFF.

Only a few counts were recorded for this clone. The chain carries TRBV6-8 and TRBJ1-1; D is ambiguous. Germline V gene lookup returns CDR1 MNHGY and CDR2 SAAAGT. V lost 1 base to trimming and J lost 3 bases, with 6 bases between them. CDR3 size: 13 residues. The CDR3 nucleotides are TGTGCCAGCAGTTACTGGCAGGACACTGAAGCTTTCTTT. Encoded protein: CASSYWQDTEAFF.